Following are 4 T cell receptor beta chains from one sample sequenced in a study of control samples from healthy donors and cancer patients. Some clones are missing from TCRdb's copy, which holds only in-frame ones; the method was immunoSEQ multiplex PCR. The top ten hold around 2.5% of the sample, which has under 150,000 clones, approximately 90% seen once. The material sequenced was blood. These receptors originate from a woman between 70 and 85 years old in good health.

This chain links TRBV12-3 or TRBV12-4 with TRBJ2-3; tentatively, D is TRBD1 or TRBD2 (5 bases each). Trimming cost V 4 bases and J 8 bases, with 10 bases left between them. The CDR3 runs 12 residues. As DNA, the CDR3 is TGTGCCAGCAGTTCCAGGGACGGTACGCAGTATTTT. Protein: CASSSRDGTQYF.

The V gene is TRBV6-6, the J gene TRBJ1-3, with a possible D match to TRBD1 (5 bases). The ends were cut back, 6 bases at V and 2 bases at J, with 11 bases in the middle. This CDR3 comprises 14 residues. Germline V gives CDR1 MNHNY, CDR2 SVGAGI (reference sequence). The CDR3 loop is CASRTPGAGNTIYF. The CDR3 nucleotides read TGTGCCAGCAGGACCCCGGGGGCTGGAAACACCATATATTTT.

The J gene is TRBJ2-2, the V gene TRBV5-1; D unresolved. CDR1 SGHRS and CDR2 YFSETQ come from the germline V gene. The CDR3 covers 15 residues. The V end lost 1 base, the J end lost 5 bases, and 12 bases lay between the germline ends. DNA for the CDR3: TGCGCCAGCAGCTTGAGGACCACGGGTACCGGGGAGCTGTTTTTT. This encodes CASSLRTTGTGELFF.

The chain is built from TRBV7-2 and TRBJ2-1, with D possibly TRBD1 on 5 matching bases. Trimming stripped 3 bases from V and 4 bases from J, with 7 bases between. CDR1 and CDR2 (germline): SGHTA, FQGNSA. This CDR3 contains 13 residues. CDR3 region: CASSFAGYNEQFF. The CDR3 coding sequence is TGTGCCAGCAGCTTCGCAGGGTACAATGAGCAGTTCTTC.